This T cell receptor (beta chain) was recorded in a study of blood T cells in healthy people across ages. PCR was performed a second time for about 7 to 11 cycles using a sample-barcoded 5' primer and a J-beta primer mix. TCRdb passed the 5' RACE reads through MiXCR, listing each CDR3 protein once. In the table there are roughly 1.4 million distinct CDR3 sequences, around 55% of which are singletons. Trimming removed 9 bases at V and 4 bases at J, with 19 bases between. The CDR3 length is 15 residues. CDR1 and CDR2 (germline): LNHNV, YYDKDF (reference sequence). This clonotype has more than one count but fewer than ten.

Sequenced input: blood. The V call is TRBV15, the J call TRBJ2-1; tentative D call: TRBD1 (5 bases). This receptor was taken from a man aged 18 to 35 in good health. CDR3 DNA: TGTGCCACAGACCCAGGGCCCCCGGCTTACAATGAGCAGTTCTTC. It translates to CATDPGPPAYNEQFF. The entire variable domain, with the rest obtained from reference TRBV15 and TRBJ2-1, is as follows: DAMVIQNPRYQVTQFGKPVTLSCSQTLNHNVMYWYQQKSSQAPKLLFHYYDKDFNNEADTPDNFQSRRPNTSFCFLDIRSPGLGDTAMYLCATDPGPPAYNEQFFGPGTRLTVL.